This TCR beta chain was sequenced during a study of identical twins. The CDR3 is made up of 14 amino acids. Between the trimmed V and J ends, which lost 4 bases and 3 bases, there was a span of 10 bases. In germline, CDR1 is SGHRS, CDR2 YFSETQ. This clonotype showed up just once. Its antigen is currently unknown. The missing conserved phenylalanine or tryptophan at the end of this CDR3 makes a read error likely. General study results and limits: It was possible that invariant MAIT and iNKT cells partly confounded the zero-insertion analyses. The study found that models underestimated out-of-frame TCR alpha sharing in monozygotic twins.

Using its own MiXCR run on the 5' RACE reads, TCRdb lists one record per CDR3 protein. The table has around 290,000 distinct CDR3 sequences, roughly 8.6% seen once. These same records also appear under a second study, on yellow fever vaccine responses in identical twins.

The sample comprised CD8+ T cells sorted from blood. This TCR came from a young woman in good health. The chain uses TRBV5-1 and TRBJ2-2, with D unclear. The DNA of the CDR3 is TGCGCCAGCAGCGAGGCCCGTCACACCGGGGAGCTGTTTTCT. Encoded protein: CASSEARHTGELFS.